A single sample is the source of the 25 T cell receptor beta chains below, sequenced in a study of blood T cell repertoires in COVID-19. The data were produced by immunoSEQ multiplex PCR, yet TCRdb's version contains in-frame clones alone and is incomplete. The table has 20,000 to 25,000 clones, 80% seen once; the top ten hold over 10%. The sequencing input was peripheral blood. Receptor source: a man in his 60s with active COVID-19.

This clone appeared once. The chain joins TRBV28 to TRBJ1-4, with D uncertain. In germline, CDR1 is MDHEN, CDR2 SYDVKM. Trimming left V 3 bases short and J 7 bases short, with 6 bases between. The CDR3 runs to 12 residues. The CDR3 spells CASSLSREKLFF. CDR3 nucleotide sequence: TGTGCCAGCAGTTTGAGTCGTGAAAAACTGTTTTTT.

This clone was seen only once. The chain couples TRBV9 to TRBJ1-2, with 7 bases fitting TRBD1. The V and J ends lost 4 bases and 4 bases, in that order; junction bases with no gene match: 7. Looked up from germline, CDR1 is SGDLS and CDR2 is YYNGEE. The CDR3 contains 14 residues. The CDR3 protein is CASSSTNRGYGYTF. The CDR3 DNA is TGTGCCAGCAGCTCCACGAACAGGGGCTATGGCTACACCTTC.

In this sample, this clone turned up once. The chain combines TRBV19 with TRBJ2-7; 8 bases are shared with TRBD2. Trimming took 1 base from V and 2 from J; bases not matched to a gene: 13. The CDR3 contains 18 residues. Germline CDR1 and CDR2: LNHDA and SQIVND (reference sequence). CDR3 in amino acids: CASSIGSREREPAYEQYF. CDR3 nucleotide sequence: TGTGCCAGTAGTATAGGGTCCCGCGAGCGGGAGCCCGCCTACGAGCAGTACTTC.

The chain carries TRBV5-1 and TRBJ2-1, with 7 bases matching TRBD2. Unmatched junction bases numbered 10, after V lost 7 bases and J lost 3 bases. Germline lookup yields CDR1 SGHRS and CDR2 YFSETQ. CDR3 length: 15 amino acids. In DNA, the CDR3 is TGCGCCAGCGAATTCGAGAGCGGGGACTACAATGAGCAGTTCTTC. Translating it yields CASEFESGDYNEQFF.

This clone was counted once. The V gene is TRBV5-6, the J gene TRBJ2-1; D possibly corresponds to TRBD1 (6 bases). Trimming cost V 6 bases and J 4 bases, with 17 bases left between them. CDR1 SGHDT and CDR2 YYEEEE come from the germline V gene. The CDR3 sequence is 15 residues long. This CDR3 reads CASTDSSSYYNEQFF. The CDR3 DNA is TGTGCCAGCACGGACAGTTCCTCATATTACAATGAGCAGTTCTTC.

This chain links TRBV12-2 with TRBJ2-3; the tabulated D call, TRBD2, remains unverified against the DNA. TRBV12-2 constitutes a pseudogene. CDR3 size: 16 residues. CDR3 nucleotides: TGTGCAAGTCGCTCCTCAGCGGGAGTGGAGGCAGATACGCAGTATTTT. It codes for CASRSSAGVEADTQYF.

For the CDR3, the DNA is TGTGCCAGCAGCCAAGATCTTCCGGGAGTGAGCACAGATACGCAGTATTTT. This encodes CASSQDLPGVSTDTQYF. This rearrangement joins TRBV14 to TRBJ2-3; perhaps TRBD2 as D (6 bases). V was shortened by 0 bases and J by 0 bases, with 13 bases between the two germline ends. This CDR3 comprises 17 residues. Germline V gene lookup returns CDR1 SGHDN and CDR2 FVKESK.

V is TRBV6-1 and J is TRBJ2-1; D not certain. CDR3 length: 12 amino acids. Deletions cut 3 bases from V and 3 bases from J, with 3 bases between. CDR1 is MNHNS and CDR2 is SASEGT in the germline V gene. The CDR3 spells CASSESYNEQFF. Written as DNA, the CDR3 is TGTGCCAGCAGTGAGAGCTACAATGAGCAGTTCTTC.

DNA for the CDR3: TGTGCCAGCAGCCACGGACAGGGGGCAGGAGATACGCAGTATTTT. Its protein is CASSHGQGAGDTQYF. The genes are TRBV3-1 (or the pseudogene TRBV3-2) and TRBJ2-3, with 11 bases matching TRBD1. Germline CDR1 LGHDT, CDR2 YNNKEL (reference sequence). V was clipped by 3 bases and J by 5 bases; unmatched bases: 4. CDR3 length: 15 amino acids.

The genes are TRBV6-2 or TRBV6-3 and TRBJ2-1; D is possibly TRBD1 (6 bases). Trimming left V 2 bases short and J 9 bases short, with 20 bases between. CDR3 length: 16 residues. Per germline, CDR1 MNHEY and CDR2 SVGEGT. CDR3 nucleotide sequence: TGTGCCAGCAGTTACCGAACAGGGCTAGGGACCATTGAGCAGTTCTTC. As protein: CASSYRTGLGTIEQFF.

The rearrangement uses TRBV29-1 and TRBJ1-1, with D perhaps TRBD1 (5 bases). The CDR3 contains 11 residues. V was pared by 7 bases and J by 6 bases, with 12 bases between. Germline CDR1 is SQVTM and CDR2 is ANQGSEA. CDR3 DNA: TGCAGCGCCCTGGAAGGGGCTGAAGCTTTCTTT. Encoded protein: CSALEGAEAFF. Based on the CDR3 plus reference TRBV29-1 and TRBJ1-1, the full variable domain is SAVISQKPSRDICQRGTSLTIQCQVDSQVTMMFWYRQQPGQSLTLIATANQGSEATYESGFVIDKFPISRPNLTFSTLTVSNMSPEDSSIYLCSALEGAEAFFGQGTRLTVV.

This clone was seen just once. This rearrangement joins TRBV5-1 to TRBJ2-5, with 9 bases identical to TRBD2. J lost 5 bases, V lost 2 bases, and 7 bases had no gene match. Germline assignment: CDR1 SGHRS and CDR2 YFSETQ. The CDR3 length is 15 residues. DNA of the CDR3: TGCGCCAGCAGCTTAGCCAGGACTAGCGTTGAGACCCAGTACTTC. The encoded protein is CASSLARTSVETQYF.

A few counts support this clone. This rearrangement joins TRBV28 to TRBJ2-1, with D perhaps TRBD1 (5 bases). This CDR3 has 15 amino acids. Germline V gene sequence: CDR1 MDHEN, CDR2 SYDVKM. V was shortened by 6 bases and J by 0 bases, with 12 bases between the two germline ends. CDR3 sequence: CASREGHLSYNEQFF. The CDR3 DNA sequence: TGTGCCAGCAGAGAAGGACACCTCTCCTACAATGAGCAGTTCTTC.

The chain carries TRBV6-5 and TRBJ1-1; D may be TRBD1 (6 bases). The germline V gene encodes CDR1 MNHEY and CDR2 SVGAGI. The CDR3 loop spans 15 amino acids. V lost 5 bases and J 1 base, leaving 14 bases between the germline ends. The CDR3 nucleotides are TGTGCCAGCAGTACCCCGGGACACAAGAACACTGAAGCTTTCTTT. This translates into CASSTPGHKNTEAFF.

This clone rates as medium-sized. The J gene is TRBJ2-7, the V gene TRBV5-4, with 7 bases lining up with TRBD2. Trimming removed 0 bases from V and 4 bases from J; junction bases left unmatched: 13. This CDR3 spans 17 amino acids. Germline CDR1 is SGHNT and CDR2 is YYREEE (reference sequence). For the CDR3, the DNA is TGTGCCAGCAGCTTGGCCTGGGCCAGCGGGACCCAATACGAGCAGTACTTC. This gives the protein CASSLAWASGTQYEQYF.

The V and J genes are TRBV5-1 and TRBJ1-6; the D is unclear. CDR1 and CDR2 (germline): SGHRS, YFSETQ. Trimming cost V 2 bases and J 3 bases, with 15 bases left between them. The CDR3 covers 17 residues. The CDR3 reads CASSFGRAGNYNSPLHF. DNA for the CDR3: TGCGCCAGCAGCTTCGGTAGAGCGGGCAACTATAATTCACCCCTCCACTTT. The variable domain in full, with the rest retrieved from reference TRBV5-1 and TRBJ1-6, is KAGVTQTPRYLIKTRGQQVTLSCSPISGHRSVSWYQQTPGQGLQFLFEYFSETQRNKGNFPGRFSGRQFSNSRSEMNVSTLELGDSALYLCASSFGRAGNYNSPLHFGNGTRLTVT.

This clone was seen a handful of times. This sample includes further DNA sequences coding for the same CDR3. The chain carries TRBV7-9 and TRBJ2-7, with 7 bases identical to TRBD2. This CDR3 contains 13 residues. Germline V lookup: CDR1 SEHNR, CDR2 FQNEAQ (reference sequence). V lost 3 bases, J lost 3 bases, and 2 bases stayed unmatched. The CDR3 loop is CASSLSGGYEQYF. The CDR3, as DNA: TGTGCCAGCAGCTTGTCGGGGGGCTACGAGCAGTACTTC.

This rearrangement joins TRBV19 to TRBJ2-7; 15 bases agree with TRBD2. From germline, CDR1 is LNHDA and CDR2 SQIVND (reference sequence). The CDR3 totals 17 residues. After removal of 3 bases from V and 1 base from J, the junction contained 4 bases not matched to a gene. This chain's CDR3 is CASSISGTSGRSYEQYF. Written as DNA, the CDR3 is TGTGCCAGTAGTATTTCCGGGACTAGCGGGAGGTCCTACGAGCAGTACTTC.

A note on this clone: An end of the junction differs from the germline gene, which may be a read error. The CDR3 DNA reads TGTGCCCGCAGACGATCCCTTAGCGGGAGAAATGAGGGGCCTTACAATGAGCAGTTCTTC. As protein: CARRRSLSGRNEGPYNEQFF. The rearrangement joins TRBV9 to TRBJ2-1, with 9 positions matching TRBD2. The CDR3 consists of 20 residues. CDR1 is SGDLS and CDR2 is YYNGEE in the germline V gene.

V usage is TRBV18 and J usage is TRBJ2-7, with TRBD2 as a possible D gene (6 bases). The CDR3 covers 14 residues. CDR1 is KGHSH and CDR2 is LQKENI in the germline V gene. Trimming removed 1 base at V and 7 bases at J, with 14 bases between. The CDR3 DNA reads TGTGCCAGCTCACCACGAGGGACTTCGGAAGAGCAGTACTTC. It codes for CASSPRGTSEEQYF.

The V gene is TRBV9, the J gene TRBJ2-2; D is perhaps TRBD2 (6 bases). This CDR3 is built from 14 residues. V was shortened by 0 bases and J by 6 bases, with 9 bases between the two germline ends. CDR1 is SGDLS and CDR2 is YYNGEE in the germline V gene. The CDR3, as DNA: TGTGCCAGCAGCGTAGTTGGCGGGGCCGGGGAGCTGTTTTTT. Translated, it gives CASSVVGGAGELFF. The full variable domain, rest sourced from reference TRBV9 and TRBJ2-2, is DSGVTQTPKHLITATGQRVTLRCSPRSGDLSVYWYQQSLDQGLQFLIQYYNGEERAKGNILERFSAQQFPDLHSELNLSSLELGDSALYFCASSVVGGAGELFFGEGSRLTVL.

The V and J genes are TRBV7-9 and TRBJ2-7; TRBD1 aligns across 7 bases. CDR1 is SEHNR and CDR2 is FQNEAQ in the germline V gene (reference sequence). V trimming: 6 bases; J trimming: 3 bases; junction bases outside the gene matches: 8. The CDR3 is 14 amino acids. CDR3 coding DNA: TGTGCCAGCAGTACTCCGGGACAGATCTACGAGCAGTACTTC. Encoded protein: CASSTPGQIYEQYF.

This clone has just one count. The rearrangement joins TRBV25-1 to TRBJ2-2, with 10 bases identical to TRBD2. Germline loops: CDR1 MGHDK, CDR2 SYGVNS. Trimming at V came to 1 base and at J to 1 base, leaving 6 bases not matched to a gene. This CDR3 comprises 18 residues. The chain's CDR3 is CASSEFFRTSGNTGELFF. The CDR3 DNA reads TGTGCCAGCAGTGAATTTTTTAGGACTAGCGGGAACACCGGGGAGCTGTTTTTT. Drawing the rest from reference TRBV25-1 and TRBJ2-2, the complete variable domain is EADIYQTPRYLVIGTGKKITLECSQTMGHDKMYWYQQDPGMELHLIHYSYGVNSTEKGDLSSESTVSRIRTEHFPLTLESARPSHTSQYLCASSEFFRTSGNTGELFFGEGSRLTVL.

The chain employs TRBV5-1 and TRBJ2-3; perhaps TRBD2 as D (5 bases). The CDR3 is made up of 17 amino acids. Germline V gene data show CDR1 as SGHRS and CDR2 as YFSETQ. V shed 0 bases and J shed 1 base, with 15 bases lying between them. The CDR3 loop is CASSLEIGVRRTDTQYF. CDR3 sequence (DNA): TGCGCCAGCAGCTTGGAGATCGGGGTTAGGCGCACAGATACGCAGTATTTT.

V usage is TRBV5-1 and J usage is TRBJ2-3, with 7 bases lining up with TRBD2. Germline lookup yields CDR1 SGHRS and CDR2 YFSETQ. The CDR3 runs 12 residues. V lost 7 bases and J lost 1; bases outside the gene matches: 0. In nucleotides, the CDR3 is TGCGCCAGCGGGAGGGGCACAGATACGCAGTATTTT. It yields the protein CASGRGTDTQYF.